These 24 T cell receptor beta chains share one sample of origin, sequenced in a study of beta chain features in type 1 diabetes. Study-wide results and caveats: Moderately but significantly shorter TCRB CDR3s were found in Type 1 diabetes patients in all four CD4+ subsets.

Reverse transcribing all isolated RNA meant expressed TCRB transcripts were sequenced. Data came from immunoSEQ multiplex PCR; TCRdb stores just in-frame clones and leaves some out. This sample has about 160,000 clones; roughly 8% occur once, and the top ten carry approximately 0.56%. Their cognate antigens are unknown. Sequenced input: central memory CD4+ T cells from blood. These receptors were taken from a woman aged 18-30 years with type 1 diabetes.

This sequence joins TRBV28 and TRBJ1-1; 7 nucleotides agree with TRBD1. V trimming: 2 bases; J trimming: 3 bases; junction bases outside the gene matches: 3. CDR3 size: 14 residues. Germline loops: CDR1 MDHEN, CDR2 SYDVKM. The CDR3 is CASSLAQGDTEAFF. CDR3 coding DNA: TGTGCCAGCAGTTTAGCGCAGGGGGACACTGAAGCTTTCTTT.

The J gene is TRBJ2-1, the V gene TRBV28; perhaps TRBD2 as D (6 bases). V lost 11 bases and J 1 base, leaving 15 bases between the germline ends. The CDR3 is 14 residues long. Germline CDR1 is MDHEN and CDR2 is SYDVKM. This CDR3 reads CASRASESYNEQFF. CDR3 nucleotide sequence: TGTGCCTCTCGAGCTAGCGAATCCTACAATGAGCAGTTCTTC.

This clone was seen a few times. This chain connects TRBV28 to TRBJ1-1; unclear D gene. V shed 3 bases and J shed 7 bases, with 9 bases lying between them. Germline V CDR1 and CDR2: MDHEN, SYDVKM. CDR3 length equals 12 residues. The chain's CDR3 is CASSLRRDEAFF. DNA of the CDR3: TGTGCCAGCAGTTTGCGGCGCGATGAAGCTTTCTTT.

CDR3 sequence reads: CASSGGYNEQFF. DNA for the CDR3: TGTGCCAGTAGCGGGGGATACAATGAGCAGTTCTTC. The gene calls are TRBV19 and TRBJ2-1, with D possibly matching TRBD2 (6 bases). The V end lost 6 bases, the J end lost 4 bases, and 7 bases lay between the germline ends. The CDR3 consists of 12 residues. Germline assignment: CDR1 LNHDA and CDR2 SQIVND (reference sequence).

The V and J genes are TRBV5-1 and TRBJ2-5; 8 nucleotides line up with TRBD1. V lost 3 bases and J lost 2; bases outside the gene matches: 6. Germline CDR1 SGHRS, CDR2 YFSETQ. The CDR3 is 15 amino acids. The CDR3 bases are TGCGCCAGCAGCTCGGGACAGGCTGGTCAAGAGACCCAGTACTTC. Protein product: CASSSGQAGQETQYF.

About this clone: A read error is likely, as this CDR3 ends without the conserved phenylalanine or tryptophan. The limits of the CDR3 on the DNA are not certain, so only TCRdb's listed CDR3 is given. This rearrangement joins TRBV2 to TRBJ2-7; TRBD2, the table's D call, lacks a check against the DNA. Looked up from germline, CDR1 is SNHLY and CDR2 is FYNNEI. The CDR3 is 14 amino acids long, termini counted. The CDR3 is CASTQLGTSGRAFM.

This clone was seen only a few times. Other nucleotide sequences in the sample specify the same CDR3. This chain uses TRBV18 with TRBJ2-5; D ambiguous. The germline CDR1 and CDR2 sequences are KGHSH and LQKENI. There are 12 residues in the CDR3. V was cut by 2 bases and J by 5 bases, with 6 bases left in between. CDR3 amino acids: CASSPGQETQYF. DNA of the CDR3: TGTGCCAGCTCACCAGGGCAGGAGACCCAGTACTTC.

This clone was counted a few times. The chain links TRBV7-2 to TRBJ1-1; D may be TRBD1 (6 bases). V was pared by 6 bases and J by 6 bases, with 20 bases between. This CDR3 contains 15 residues. The germline V gene has CDR1 SGHTA and CDR2 FQGNSA. CDR3 sequence (DNA): TGTGCCAGCAGTCCCGAAATTACAGGGCCCCCTGAAGCTTTCTTT. This gives the protein CASSPEITGPPEAFF.

This clone was picked up a small number of times. CDR3 sequence (DNA): TGTGCCAGCAGCCCTAATAGCAATCAGCCCCAGCATTTT. Its protein is CASSPNSNQPQHF. The chain has TRBV7-2 and TRBJ1-5; no clear D. This CDR3 spans 13 amino acids. Germline lookup yields CDR1 SGHTA and CDR2 FQGNSA. V lost 5 bases and J 0 bases, leaving 5 bases between the germline ends.

This clone turned up a few times. CDR3 coding DNA: TGCGCCAGCAGCGCGGACAGTTACAATGAGCAGTTCTTC. Translating gives CASSADSYNEQFF. This chain joins TRBV5-1 and TRBJ2-1; D possibly corresponds to TRBD1 (6 bases). Germline V gives CDR1 SGHRS, CDR2 YFSETQ. The CDR3 length is 13 residues. V was pared by 4 bases and J by 4 bases, with 9 bases between.

This clone has more than one count but fewer than ten. The chain has TRBV6-6 and TRBJ2-1, with TRBD1 identical over 7 bases. The germline V gene encodes CDR1 MNHNY and CDR2 SVGAGI (reference sequence). The CDR3 runs to 16 residues. V shed 0 bases and J 6 bases; nucleotides not matched to a gene: 8. The CDR3 DNA is TGTGCCAGCAGTTACTCCCACAGGGGTCGACGCAATGAGCAGTTCTTC. It is translated as CASSYSHRGRRNEQFF.

CDR3 nucleotide sequence: TGTGCCAGCGAACAGGGAAGCGGAGATACGCAGTATTTT. Protein: CASEQGSGDTQYF. This sequence joins TRBV7-2 and TRBJ2-3, with a tentative D call TRBD1 (6 bases). The V end lost 8 bases, the J end lost 5 bases, and 14 bases lay between the germline ends. The germline gives CDR1 SGHTA, CDR2 FQGNSA. The CDR3 contains 13 residues.

V usage is TRBV18 and J usage is TRBJ1-1; D is perhaps TRBD1 (6 bases). The CDR3 is made up of 15 amino acids. Trimming shortened V by 2 bases and J by 0 bases, and 10 bases separated the two germline ends. CDR1 and CDR2 from the germline V gene are KGHSH and LQKENI. The CDR3 loop reads CASSPGNRVNTEAFF. In nucleotides, the CDR3 is TGTGCCAGCTCACCAGGGAACAGGGTGAACACTGAAGCTTTCTTT.

This clone was counted only a few times. The J gene is TRBJ2-5, the V gene TRBV5-1, with 9 bases aligning to TRBD1. CDR3 size: 15 residues. In germline, CDR1 is SGHRS, CDR2 YFSETQ. With V trimmed by 5 bases and J by 5 bases, 10 bases remained unmatched. The CDR3 region is CASRLTGTGLETQYF. The CDR3, as DNA: TGCGCCAGCAGACTGACCGGGACAGGGTTGGAGACCCAGTACTTC.

This clone came up a few times. The chain uses TRBV11-3 and TRBJ2-1; 8 bases fit TRBD1. The CDR3 spans 13 residues. V trimming: 8 bases; J trimming: 9 bases; junction bases outside the gene matches: 9. CDR1 SGHNT and CDR2 YENEEA come from the germline V gene. CDR3 in DNA: TGTGCCAGCCGTACAGGGGGAATTGGTGAGCAGTTCTTC. This codes for CASRTGGIGEQFF.

The V and J genes are TRBV15 and TRBJ1-4; possible D gene TRBD1, 5 bases. Trimming removed 5 bases from V and 0 bases from J, with 16 bases in between. The CDR3 contains 17 residues. The germline V gene encodes CDR1 LNHNV and CDR2 YYDKDF (reference sequence). The chain's CDR3 is CATSGLGRDATNEKLFF. DNA for the CDR3: TGTGCCACCAGCGGACTTGGGAGGGACGCAACTAATGAAAAACTGTTTTTT.

This clone was counted a few times. This rearrangement joins TRBV4-3 to TRBJ2-7; no firm D call. This CDR3 is built from 15 residues. CDR1 is LGHNA and CDR2 is YSLEER in the germline V gene. Trimming removed 1 base from V and 3 bases from J, with 13 bases in between. The CDR3 loop is CASSQAETTVYEQYF. CDR3 bases: TGCGCCAGCAGCCAAGCGGAAACAACAGTCTACGAGCAGTACTTC.

The genes are TRBV5-4 and TRBJ2-3; TRBD2 agrees at 7 bases. The CDR3 spans 16 residues. From germline, CDR1 is SGHNT and CDR2 YYREEE (reference sequence). The J segment lost 2 bases and the V segment lost 4 bases, leaving 10 bases of the junction unmatched. The CDR3 bases are TGTGCCAGCAGCACGGGGGTGGCGGGAGTCACAGATACGCAGTATTTT. Protein product: CASSTGVAGVTDTQYF.

The rearrangement uses TRBV18 and TRBJ2-7; 7 bases are shared with TRBD1. The ends lost 4 bases at V and 0 bases at J; junction bases unmatched: 6. The CDR3 runs 15 residues. Per germline, CDR1 KGHSH and CDR2 LQKENI. CDR3: CASSRETGSSYEQYF. CDR3 nucleotide sequence: TGTGCCAGCTCACGAGAGACAGGGAGCTCCTACGAGCAGTACTTC.

This chain links TRBV18 with TRBJ1-1; D call uncertain. The V and J ends lost 2 bases and 1 base respectively, with 5 bases between them. Germline V gene data show CDR1 as KGHSH and CDR2 as LQKENI. This CDR3 is built from 13 residues. The CDR3 here is CASSPTRNTEAFF. The CDR3, as DNA: TGTGCCAGCTCACCAACAAGGAACACTGAAGCTTTCTTT. The whole variable domain, filled in from reference TRBV18 and TRBJ1-1, reads NAGVMQNPRHLVRRRGQEARLRCSPMKGHSHVYWYRQLPEEGLKFMVYLQKENIIDESGMPKERFSAEFPKEGPSILRIQQVVRGDSAAYFCASSPTRNTEAFFGQGTRLTVV.

This chain links TRBV6-1 with TRBJ1-5, with D hard to call. The CDR3 covers 12 residues. CDR1 and CDR2 (germline): MNHNS, SASEGT. The ends were cut back, 4 bases at V and 6 bases at J, with 7 bases in the middle. The CDR3 DNA reads as TGTGCCAGCAGTGCGTCGAGTCAGCCCCAGCATTTT. Its protein product is CASSASSQPQHF.

The chain carries TRBV4-2 and TRBJ2-7; 7 bases map to TRBD1. The germline gives CDR1 LGHNA, CDR2 YNFKEQ. Unmatched junction bases numbered 11, after V lost 0 bases and J lost 6 bases. The CDR3 length is 16 residues. CDR3 bases: TGTGCCAGCAGCCAAGATACGGCCGTAGGGGGCTTCGAGCAGTACTTC. Its protein is CASSQDTAVGGFEQYF.

This chain joins TRBV7-2 and TRBJ2-1, with 10 bases identical to TRBD1. This CDR3 contains 15 residues. The V gene end was trimmed by 4 bases and the J gene end by 2 bases; junction bases not matched to a gene: 2. CDR1 is SGHTA, CDR2 FQGNSA, per germline. CDR3 residues: CASSWGQGTYNEQFF. CDR3 DNA sequence: TGTGCCAGCAGCTGGGGACAGGGGACCTACAATGAGCAGTTCTTC.

This clone was detected only a few times. The J gene is TRBJ2-3, the V gene TRBV18; 13 nucleotides match TRBD2. The CDR3 loop spans 19 amino acids. J gave up 1 base and V 3 bases, and 10 bases lay outside the gene matches. Germline V lookup: CDR1 KGHSH, CDR2 LQKENI. The CDR3 sequence: CASSPRELAGGPRTDTQYF. CDR3 bases: TGTGCCAGCTCACCTAGGGAACTAGCGGGAGGGCCGCGCACAGATACGCAGTATTTT. Looking up the rest from reference TRBV18 and TRBJ2-3 gives the full variable domain: NAGVMQNPRHLVRRRGQEARLRCSPMKGHSHVYWYRQLPEEGLKFMVYLQKENIIDESGMPKERFSAEFPKEGPSILRIQQVVRGDSAAYFCASSPRELAGGPRTDTQYFGPGTRLTVL.